The 13 T cell receptor beta chains below all came from one sample that was sequenced in a study of sequential checkpoint blockade in melanoma. Treatment here: randomized to nivolumab then ipilimumab (arm A) or the reverse (arm B). Libraries were prepared by immunoSEQ multiplex PCR; TCRdb keeps only in-frame clonotypes and omits some of them. The repertoire has 13,000 or so clones, 25% to 30% of them found once; the top ten carry about 15%. Sequenced here: tumor tissue (inferred from file names), sampled from a patient given nivolumab and ipilimumab in sequence. Every receptor here comes from a human donor with melanoma.

This clone was found a few times. CDR3 bases: TGTGCCAGCAGGGTCGGGACCTACGAGCAGTACTTC. The encoded protein is CASRVGTYEQYF. The chain combines TRBV6-8 with TRBJ2-7; a possible D gene is TRBD2 (5 bases). Trimming took off 6 bases at V and 2 bases at J, with 8 bases between the two ends. The CDR3 consists of 12 residues. CDR1 and CDR2 (germline): MNHGY, SAAAGT.

This chain connects TRBV19 to TRBJ2-3; D remains unclear. Per the germline V gene, CDR1 is LNHDA and CDR2 is SQIVND (reference sequence). This CDR3 is built from 16 residues. V was pared by 2 bases and J by 0 bases, with 12 bases between. CDR3 sequence reads: CASSIWWQASTDTQYF. The CDR3 DNA reads as TGTGCCAGTAGTATATGGTGGCAGGCTAGCACAGATACGCAGTATTTT.

This clone was counted between two and nine times. The chain links TRBV9 to TRBJ1-2; possibly TRBD1 for D (5 bases). CDR1 and CDR2 (germline): SGDLS, YYNGEE. This CDR3 comprises 15 residues. V was cut by 4 bases and J by 7 bases, with 20 bases left in between. CDR3 nucleotide sequence: TGTGCCAGCAGCCCCCCTGGGGGAAGGTTTGCTGGCTACACCTTC. It is translated as CASSPPGGRFAGYTF.

This clone was seen many times. The chain recombines TRBV6-8 with TRBJ2-5; D may be TRBD1 (5 bases). The CDR3 is 16 residues long. Germline V gene sequence: CDR1 MNHGY, CDR2 SAAAGT. V was cut by 2 bases and J by 4 bases, with 17 bases left in between. Written as DNA, the CDR3 is TGTGCCAGCAGTTACGGCAGGGTTTATTCGACAGAGACCCAGTACTTC. Protein: CASSYGRVYSTETQYF.

The rearrangement links TRBV19 to TRBJ1-5; tentative D call: TRBD1 (5 bases). V was shortened by 6 bases and J by 0 bases, with 9 bases between the two germline ends. CDR3 length: 14 amino acids. Germline CDR1 reads LNHDA; CDR2 reads SQIVND (reference sequence). DNA for the CDR3: TGTGCCAGTAGGACAGTCTATAGCAATCAGCCCCAGCATTTT. This translates into CASRTVYSNQPQHF. The whole variable domain, filled in from reference TRBV19 and TRBJ1-5, reads DGGITQSPKYLFRKEGQNVTLSCEQNLNHDAMYWYRQDPGQGLRLIYYSQIVNDFQKGDIAEGYSVSREKKESFPLTVTSAQKNPTAFYLCASRTVYSNQPQHFGDGTRLSIL.

This clone was found a few times. The chain is built from TRBV7-4 and TRBJ1-4; D remains unclear. The V gene's germline CDR1 is SGHVT and CDR2 SQSDAQ. The CDR3 has 15 amino acids. The V and J ends lost 5 bases and 4 bases respectively, with 14 bases between them. CDR3 DNA sequence: TGTGCCAGCAGCGTACTCTCAACGGGTAATGAAAAACTGTTTTTT. Translated: CASSVLSTGNEKLFF.

The chain is built from TRBV28 and TRBJ2-7; D perhaps matches TRBD1 (6 bases). V was clipped by 5 bases and J by 5 bases, with 16 bases between them. CDR1 and CDR2 from the germline V gene are MDHEN and SYDVKM. CDR3 length equals 14 residues. This CDR3 reads CASSPLTGYDEQYF. CDR3 nucleotide sequence: TGTGCCAGCAGTCCCTTAACAGGGTACGACGAGCAGTACTTC.

This clone was detected many times. The rearrangement joins TRBV7-2 to TRBJ2-3, with D hard to call. Looked up from germline, CDR1 is SGHTA and CDR2 is FQGNSA. The CDR3 contains 13 residues. Trimming shortened V by 0 bases and J by 8 bases, and 9 bases separated the two germline ends. The CDR3 DNA reads TGTGCCAGCAGCTTAGCCGGAACGGGTACGCAGTATTTT. The encoded protein is CASSLAGTGTQYF.

By share of the sample, this clone is medium-sized. The genes are TRBV19 and TRBJ1-1; perhaps TRBD1 as D (5 bases). The CDR3 runs to 14 residues. Germline-derived CDR1 and CDR2 are LNHDA and SQIVND (reference sequence). V was trimmed by 10 bases and J by 0 bases, leaving 15 bases between them. CDR3 sequence: CATSDSPMNTEAFF. The CDR3 DNA reads as TGTGCCACTTCCGACAGTCCTATGAACACTGAAGCTTTCTTT.

The table lists this clone with a few counts. The chain couples TRBV7-6 to TRBJ2-2, with D perhaps matching TRBD2 (7 bases). The CDR3 loop spans 16 amino acids. The germline gives CDR1 SGHVS, CDR2 FNYEAQ. V dropped 5 bases and J dropped 0 bases, with 13 bases sitting between them. Here the CDR3 DNA reads TGTGCCAGCAGCCGTGGGGGGGCCGCGAACACCGGGGAGCTGTTTTTT. This gives the protein CASSRGGAANTGELFF. Combining the CDR3 with reference TRBV7-6 and TRBJ2-2 gives the whole variable domain GAGVSQSPRYKVTKRGQDVALRCDPISGHVSLYWYRQALGQGPEFLTYFNYEAQQDKSGLPNDRFSAERPEGSISTLTIQRTEQRDSAMYRCASSRGGAANTGELFFGEGSRLTVL.

This clone was seen a few times. The rearrangement links TRBV6-8 to TRBJ1-5; 7 nucleotides align to TRBD1. The CDR3 is made up of 14 amino acids. Looked up from germline, CDR1 is MNHGY and CDR2 is SAAAGT. The V and J ends lost 6 bases and 4 bases, in that order; junction bases with no gene match: 6. CDR3 residues: CASSRGGWNQPQHF. The CDR3 DNA sequence: TGTGCCAGCAGCCGAGGGGGCTGGAATCAGCCCCAGCATTTT.

There are a few counts of this clone. This chain connects TRBV28 to TRBJ2-1; TRBD1 is a possible D gene (6 bases). CDR3 length equals 13 residues. Trimming shortened V by 5 bases and J by 7 bases, and 12 bases separated the two germline ends. The V gene's germline CDR1 is MDHEN and CDR2 SYDVKM. The CDR3 spells CASSLYTGNEQFF. In nucleotides, the CDR3 is TGTGCCAGCAGTCTATATACAGGGAATGAGCAGTTCTTC.

This clone has just a few counts. J is TRBJ1-2 and V is TRBV6-8; possibly TRBD1 for D (5 bases). The CDR3 covers 15 residues. CDR1 and CDR2 (germline): MNHGY, SAAAGT. The V and J ends lost 0 bases and 7 bases respectively, with 15 bases between them. The CDR3 spells CASSYSKFVRGGYTF. The CDR3 nucleotides read TGTGCCAGCAGTTACTCGAAGTTCGTAAGGGGTGGCTACACCTTC.